The 20 T cell receptor beta chains reported below all come from one sample, sequenced in a study of T cell responses to AZD1222 COVID-19 vaccine. Profiled with immunoSEQ multiplex PCR; TCRdb holds only in-frame clones, not every one. The data contain approximately 96,000 clones, 75% to 95% of them singletons. This sample comprised peripheral blood, obtained 28 days after the second AZD1222 dose. The receptors shown here come from an adult who received the AZD1222 COVID-19 vaccine.

The chain has TRBV10-2 and TRBJ2-2; 7 nucleotides line up with TRBD1. Per germline, CDR1 WSHSY and CDR2 SAAADI. This CDR3 is built from 17 residues. V gave up 4 bases and J gave up 4 bases; unmatched junction bases: 12. The CDR3 spells CASSGPFDRDRTGELFF. The DNA for the CDR3 is TGCGCCAGCAGTGGTCCCTTTGACAGGGATCGCACCGGGGAGCTGTTTTTT.

This clone came up a few times. The chain joins TRBV28 to TRBJ2-1, with 8 bases fitting TRBD2. Germline values: CDR1 MDHEN, CDR2 SYDVKM. The CDR3 sequence is 18 residues long. V lost 4 bases and J lost 1; bases outside the gene matches: 12. CDR3 region: CASSSPGGAGVSYNEQFF. In nucleotides, the CDR3 is TGTGCCAGCAGTTCCCCAGGTGGAGCGGGAGTATCCTACAATGAGCAGTTCTTC.

Concerning this clone itself: No conserved phenylalanine or tryptophan ends this CDR3, so it is likely a read error. The chain couples TRBV18 to TRBJ1-2; TRBD1 matches 7 bases. Germline loops: CDR1 KGHSH, CDR2 LQKENI. This CDR3 contains 16 residues. The V and J ends lost 3 bases and 8 bases, in that order; junction bases with no gene match: 15. The CDR3: CASSPGQGQRPAGYTL. DNA of the CDR3: TGTGCCAGCTCACCGGGTCAGGGACAGAGACCGGCAGGCTACACCCTC.

V gene TRBV9 combines with J gene TRBJ1-6; maybe TRBD1 (5 bases). With 3 bases removed from V and 13 bases from J, the gap between germline ends came to 14 bases. The germline gives CDR1 SGDLS, CDR2 YYNGEE. The CDR3 runs 13 residues. The CDR3 DNA reads as TGTGCCAGCAGCGCCTGGGACGGCCAGCCCCTCCACTTT. It codes for CASSAWDGQPLHF.

V is TRBV5-1 and J is TRBJ1-2, with D perhaps matching TRBD1 (5 bases). CDR1 and CDR2 (germline): SGHRS, YFSETQ. V lost 4 bases and J 0 bases, leaving 13 bases between the germline ends. The CDR3 is made up of 15 amino acids. The CDR3 DNA is TGCGCCAGCAGCCCCAGGGCCCCAGCTAACTATGGCTACACCTTC. As protein: CASSPRAPANYGYTF.

This chain connects TRBV6-2 or TRBV6-3 to TRBJ2-1; D is possibly TRBD2 (6 bases). Per germline, CDR1 MNHEY and CDR2 SVGEGT. CDR3 length equals 14 residues. The germline V and J ends were trimmed by 6 bases and 4 bases, with 13 bases remaining between them. Here the CDR3 reads CASSHLGRYNEQFF. The CDR3, as DNA: TGTGCCAGCAGCCACCTAGGGAGGTACAATGAGCAGTTCTTC.

The chain is built from TRBV2 and TRBJ1-1; D is unclear. Between the trimmed V and J ends, which lost 8 bases and 6 bases, there was a span of 19 bases. The CDR3 runs to 14 residues. Germline V lookup: CDR1 SNHLY, CDR2 FYNNEI. The CDR3: CASLRGSGVPEAFF. The CDR3 nucleotides are TGTGCCAGCCTGCGGGGATCCGGGGTCCCTGAAGCTTTCTTT.

This chain connects TRBV30 to TRBJ2-2, with 9 bases aligning to TRBD1. The V segment lost 0 bases and the J segment 3 bases; nucleotides outside the gene matches: 2. The CDR3 consists of 15 residues. CDR1 is GTSNPN and CDR2 is SVGIG in the germline V gene (reference sequence). CDR3 DNA: TGTGCCTGGAGTGTACGGGACAGGGACACCGGGGAGCTGTTTTTT. Protein product: CAWSVRDRDTGELFF.

The chain recombines TRBV4-1 with TRBJ1-5; TRBD1 agrees at 11 bases. V dropped 0 bases and J dropped 6; count of bases not matched to a gene: 7. Germline CDR1 MGHRA, CDR2 YSYEKL. The CDR3 has 17 amino acids. CDR3 sequence: CASSQDWDRGFGQPQHF. CDR3 nucleotides: TGCGCCAGCAGCCAAGATTGGGACAGGGGGTTCGGTCAGCCCCAGCATTTT.

The chain recombines TRBV5-1 with TRBJ1-4, with D uncertain. This CDR3 is built from 14 residues. V was pared by 3 bases and J by 7 bases, with 13 bases between. In germline, CDR1 is SGHRS, CDR2 YFSETQ. CDR3 DNA: TGCGCCAGCAGCTCCACCAGGCAACCTGAAAAACTGTTTTTT. Protein: CASSSTRQPEKLFF.

The chain is built from TRBV2 and TRBJ1-5; TRBD1 matches at 10 bases. The CDR3 runs to 14 residues. The ends lost 4 bases at V and 6 bases at J; junction bases unmatched: 3. Germline CDR1 SNHLY, CDR2 FYNNEI. The CDR3 reads CASSGQGAVQPQHF. The CDR3 DNA follows: TGTGCCAGCAGTGGACAGGGGGCAGTTCAGCCCCAGCATTTT.

V and J are TRBV30 and TRBJ1-5; no clear D gene. Trimming pared 0 bases from V and 4 bases from J, leaving 7 bases between. The V gene's germline CDR1 is GTSNPN and CDR2 SVGIG (reference sequence). The CDR3 sequence is 13 residues long. CDR3 protein: CAWSVSANQPQHF. In nucleotides, the CDR3 is TGTGCCTGGAGTGTCTCGGCGAATCAGCCCCAGCATTTT. Complete variable domain (other parts from reference TRBV30 and TRBJ1-5): SQTIHQWPATLVQPVGSPLSLECTVEGTSNPNLYWYRQAAGRGLQLLFYSVGIGQISSEVPQNLSASRPQDRQFILSSKKLLLSDSGFYLCAWSVSANQPQHFGDGTRLSIL.

This clone was seen just once. The chain combines TRBV5-1 with TRBJ2-1; 10 bases align to TRBD2. Trimming at V came to 0 bases and at J to 4 bases, leaving 1 base not matched to a gene. The CDR3 is made up of 15 amino acids. Germline CDR1 reads SGHRS; CDR2 reads YFSETQ. CDR3 DNA sequence: TGCGCCAGCAGCTTGGAAGCGGGAGGGTACAATGAGCAGTTCTTC. Its translation: CASSLEAGGYNEQFF. The full variable domain, completed using reference TRBV5-1 and TRBJ2-1, is KAGVTQTPRYLIKTRGQQVTLSCSPISGHRSVSWYQQTPGQGLQFLFEYFSETQRNKGNFPGRFSGRQFSNSRSEMNVSTLELGDSALYLCASSLEAGGYNEQFFGPGTRLTVL.

The chain employs TRBV5-6 and TRBJ2-2; D uncertain. Per germline, CDR1 SGHDT and CDR2 YYEEEE. V shed 4 bases and J shed 4 bases, with 8 bases lying between them. CDR3 length: 13 amino acids. CDR3 coding DNA: TGTGCCAGCAGCCTAGGGTTCACCGGGGAGCTGTTTTTT. Amino acid sequence: CASSLGFTGELFF.

The chain recombines TRBV5-1 with TRBJ2-1; D unclear. Per germline, CDR1 SGHRS and CDR2 YFSETQ. CDR3 length equals 14 residues. With 1 base removed from V and 6 bases from J, the gap between germline ends came to 11 bases. The CDR3 here is CASSLQSLLNEQFF. CDR3 in DNA: TGCGCCAGCAGCTTGCAATCCTTACTCAATGAGCAGTTCTTC.

The CDR3 coding sequence is TGCGCCAGCAGCTTTGGAGGGATGAACAGCTACGAGCAGTACTTC. Residues: CASSFGGMNSYEQYF. The chain carries TRBV5-1 and TRBJ2-7; the D gene is possibly TRBD2 (6 bases). The CDR3 length is 15 residues. Per the germline V gene, CDR1 is SGHRS and CDR2 is YFSETQ. V was clipped by 2 bases and J by 3 bases, with 15 bases between them.

The chain carries TRBV19 and TRBJ2-7; 11 bases align to TRBD2. CDR3 length: 15 amino acids. Germline CDR1 is LNHDA and CDR2 is SQIVND (reference sequence). Trimming at V came to 3 bases and at J to 4 bases, leaving 5 bases not matched to a gene. The CDR3 DNA reads as TGTGCCAGTAGTATGGTAGCGGGAGGGCCATACGAGCAGTACTTC. It encodes CASSMVAGGPYEQYF.

About this clone: Other DNA variants within this sample encode the same CDR3. This rearrangement joins TRBV6-1 to TRBJ2-1; 9 bases line up with TRBD2. This CDR3 has 15 amino acids. J lost 5 bases, V lost 1 base, and 3 bases had no gene match. Germline V gene lookup returns CDR1 MNHNS and CDR2 SASEGT. The CDR3 sequence is CASSEGLAGNNEQFF. CDR3 bases: TGTGCCAGCAGTGAAGGTCTAGCGGGGAACAATGAGCAGTTCTTC.

The chain carries TRBV5-4 and TRBJ2-7, with no clear D. Deletions cut 0 bases from V and 6 bases from J, with 4 bases between. Per the germline V gene, CDR1 is SGHNT and CDR2 is YYREEE (reference sequence). CDR3 length: 11 amino acids. Written as DNA, the CDR3 is TGTGCCAGCAGCTTGGTGGGCGAGCAGTACTTC. Translated, it gives CASSLVGEQYF.

This chain joins TRBV5-1 and TRBJ2-5, with D tentatively TRBD1 (6 bases). There are 15 residues in the CDR3. The V gene's germline CDR1 is SGHRS and CDR2 YFSETQ. The ends were cut back, 4 bases at V and 1 base at J, with 14 bases in the middle. Here the CDR3 reads CASSLTRTAQETQYF. As DNA, the CDR3 is TGCGCCAGCAGCCTCACCAGGACAGCCCAAGAGACCCAGTACTTC.